The clone carrying this T cell receptor beta chain turned up a few times. The table came from immunoSEQ multiplex PCR; TCRdb's copy has only in-frame clones and leaves some out. The data hold around 230,000 clones, with around 87% observed a single time. V shed 2 bases and J 5 bases; nucleotides not matched to a gene: 2. The CDR3 consists of 14 residues. Germline loops: CDR1 LNHDA, CDR2 SQIVND (reference sequence). The sample belongs to a study of cytomegalovirus exposure and HLA in healthy donors. Sequencing was done on a sample of PBMCs. This TCR came from a woman in her twenties or thirties in good health and CMV-seropositive. The rearrangement links TRBV19 to TRBJ1-1; 10 nucleotides match TRBD1. CDR3 bases: TGTGCCAGTAGTATAACGGGACAGGGGACTGAAGCTTTCTTT. Its protein product is CASSITGQGTEAFF.